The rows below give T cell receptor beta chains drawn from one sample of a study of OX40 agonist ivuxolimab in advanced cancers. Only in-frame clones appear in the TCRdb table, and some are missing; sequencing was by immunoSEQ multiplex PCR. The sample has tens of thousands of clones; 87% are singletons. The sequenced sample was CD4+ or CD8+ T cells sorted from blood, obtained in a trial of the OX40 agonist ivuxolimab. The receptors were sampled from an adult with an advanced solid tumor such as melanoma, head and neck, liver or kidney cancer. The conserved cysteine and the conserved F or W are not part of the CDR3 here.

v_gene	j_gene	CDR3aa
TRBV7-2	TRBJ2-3	ASSLGTVRPDTQY
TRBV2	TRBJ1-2	ASRDREGGGYT
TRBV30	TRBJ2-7	AWSPLAGVSYEQY
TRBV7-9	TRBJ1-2	ASSPTGGRAYYGYT
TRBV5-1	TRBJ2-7	ASHRRGAQPHGEQY
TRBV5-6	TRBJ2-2	ASSLAPSGSANTGELF
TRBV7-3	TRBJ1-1	ASSVGGEVGTEAF
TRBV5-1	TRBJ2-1	ASSQQASSYNEQF
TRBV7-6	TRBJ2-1	ASSLVVAGGPSEQF
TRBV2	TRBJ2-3	ASSERGTSVNTQY
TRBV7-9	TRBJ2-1	ASSLGQGAVRNEQF
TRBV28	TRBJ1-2	ASRPAGAYYGYT
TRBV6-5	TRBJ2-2	ASIGLAANTGELF
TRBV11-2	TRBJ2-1	ASSLVVFEQF
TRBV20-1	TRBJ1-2	SASVTNGYT
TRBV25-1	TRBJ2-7	ASSPDRGSYEQY
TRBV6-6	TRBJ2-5	ATRSGSPQETQY